The TCR beta chain described here comes from a study of cytomegalovirus exposure and HLA in healthy donors (dated by TCRdb to 2016 to 2017). Concerning the study at large: According to a later analysis, one platform produced both the 110 or so validation repertoires and the 666 repertoires of the first cohort. To predict cytomegalovirus infection status, the study brought together high-throughput TCR immunosequencing, statistical association of individual TCRs with disease status, and machine learning. In addition to the first cohort of 500 to 850 subjects, a separate validation cohort of about 120 different subjects was used. The study aimed to test whether cataloging public T cell receptors could reveal signatures of past pathogen exposure. Here is what the overall study found, with its caveats: The study listed 164 TCR beta chains as associated with cytomegalovirus. It was suggested by the authors that the approach could potentially be generalized to other disease states and immunological phenotypes. Cytomegalovirus status was reported to be diagnosed by the classifier with high specificity and sensitivity in both the original and validation cohorts. In vitro tests confirmed that a few of the cytomegalovirus-associated TCR beta chains recognize cytomegalovirus antigens. While some public TCRs were present in many individuals, most TCR sequences turned up only very rarely across donors. A later analysis lacked HLA typing for the validation cohort, so it scored co-occurrence in that cohort across all 120 or so repertoires. Of the cluster scores, roughly 95% were above 0 in a later analysis, which found that TCRs clustered in the first cohort also tended to co-occur in the 95 to 150 validation repertoires.

This clone appeared a few times. No antigen is known for it. There are no base qualities to consult, and no much larger clone falls within one base. V is pared back by 4 bases and J by 3 bases, with 13 bases lying between the germline termini. From a lookup of the germline V gene, CDR1 and CDR2 are SGHAT and FQNNGV. Inclusive of the bounding cysteine and phenylalanine, the CDR3 is 14 residues long. CDR3 DNA is the only sequence kept; it has 42 bases, read in frame from the first base. Library preparation used the immunoSEQ multiplex PCR assay. In the paper's pipeline: A statistical classification framework was built to diagnose cytomegalovirus status from the catalog of TCR beta chain sequences. The immuneACCESS repertoire file appears here via TCRdb, limited to in-frame rearrangements. These files lack a portion of the clones; in checked studies, under half of the deficit traces to unresolved V genes, and the cause of the others is not known. From that table come the V and J calls and clone size; the DNA was used to work out D and trimming. The table for this sample lists about 82,000 clones; 85% to 95% of them were counted only once. 0.55% to 0.75% of the sample is held by the ten biggest clonotypes.

Donors formed part of the validation cohort, which comprised 95 to 150 subjects and was distinct from the first cohort of under 850 subjects. Sequencing was done on a sample of PBMCs. The rearrangement combines TRBV11-2 with TRBJ2-7, with a weak D call of TRBD1 (7 bases match). The source is a woman under 30 in good health and CMV-seronegative. The DNA reads TGTGCCAGCAGCTCCTCAGGGGGACTCTACGAGCAGTACTTC. It is translated as CASSSSGGLYEQYF.